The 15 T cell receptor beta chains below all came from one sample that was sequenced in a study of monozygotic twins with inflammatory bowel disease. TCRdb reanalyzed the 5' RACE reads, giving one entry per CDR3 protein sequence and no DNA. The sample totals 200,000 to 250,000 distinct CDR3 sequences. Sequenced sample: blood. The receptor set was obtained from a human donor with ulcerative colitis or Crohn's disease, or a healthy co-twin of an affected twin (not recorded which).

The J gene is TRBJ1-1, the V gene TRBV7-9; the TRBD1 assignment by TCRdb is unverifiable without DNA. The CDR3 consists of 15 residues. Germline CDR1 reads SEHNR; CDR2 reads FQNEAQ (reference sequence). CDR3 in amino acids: CASSLDGTLNTEAFF.

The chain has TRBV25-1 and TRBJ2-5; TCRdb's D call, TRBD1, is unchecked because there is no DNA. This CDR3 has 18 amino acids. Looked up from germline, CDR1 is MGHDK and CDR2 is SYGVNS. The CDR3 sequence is CASSEYGGQRGPQETQYF.

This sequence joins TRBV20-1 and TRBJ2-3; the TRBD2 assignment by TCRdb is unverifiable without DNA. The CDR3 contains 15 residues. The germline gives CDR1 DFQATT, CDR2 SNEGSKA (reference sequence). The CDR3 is CSALLRLAGTDTQYF.

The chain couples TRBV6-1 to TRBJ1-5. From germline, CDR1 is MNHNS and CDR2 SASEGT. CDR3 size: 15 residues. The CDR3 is CASSLSGEGNQPQHF.

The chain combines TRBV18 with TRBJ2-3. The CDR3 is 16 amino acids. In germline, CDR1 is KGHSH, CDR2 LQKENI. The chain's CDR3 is CASSPPGWGFTDTQYF.

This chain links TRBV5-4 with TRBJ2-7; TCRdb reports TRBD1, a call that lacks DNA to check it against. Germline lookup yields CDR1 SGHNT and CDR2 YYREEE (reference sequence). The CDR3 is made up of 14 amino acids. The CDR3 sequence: CASSFRGPTYEQYF. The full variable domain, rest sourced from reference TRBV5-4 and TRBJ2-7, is ETGVTQSPTHLIKTRGQQVTLRCSSQSGHNTVSWYQQALGQGPQFIFQYYREEENGRGNFPPRFSGLQFPNYSSELNVNALELDDSALYLCASSFRGPTYEQYFGPGTRLTVT.

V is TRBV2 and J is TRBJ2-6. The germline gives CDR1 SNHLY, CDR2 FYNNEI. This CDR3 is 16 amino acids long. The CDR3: CASSAPGRSGANVLTF.

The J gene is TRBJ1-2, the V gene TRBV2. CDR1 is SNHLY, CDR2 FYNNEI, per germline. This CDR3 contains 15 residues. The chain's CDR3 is CASSPRRADNYGYTF.

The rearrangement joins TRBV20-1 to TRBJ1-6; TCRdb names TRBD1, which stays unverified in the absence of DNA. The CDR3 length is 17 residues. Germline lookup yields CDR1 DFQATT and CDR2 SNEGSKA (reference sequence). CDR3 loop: CSALDRAYHSYNSPLHF.

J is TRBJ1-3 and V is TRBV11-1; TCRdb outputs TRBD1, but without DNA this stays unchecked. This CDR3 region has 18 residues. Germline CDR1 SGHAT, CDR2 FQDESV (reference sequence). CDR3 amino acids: CASSLQGRGALSGNTIYF.

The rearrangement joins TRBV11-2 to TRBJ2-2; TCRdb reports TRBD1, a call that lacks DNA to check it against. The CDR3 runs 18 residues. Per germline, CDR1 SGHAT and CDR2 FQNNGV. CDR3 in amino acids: CASSNRPRRRPNTGELFF. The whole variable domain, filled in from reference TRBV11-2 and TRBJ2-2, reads EAGVAQSPRYKIIEKRQSVAFWCNPISGHATLYWYQQILGQGPKLLIQFQNNGVVDDSQLPKDRFSAERLKGVDSTLKIQPAKLEDSAVYLCASSNRPRRRPNTGELFFGEGSRLTVL.

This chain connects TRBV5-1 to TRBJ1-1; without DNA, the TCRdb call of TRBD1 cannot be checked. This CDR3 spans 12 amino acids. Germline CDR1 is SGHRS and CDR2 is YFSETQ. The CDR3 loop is CASSLAGGEAFF.

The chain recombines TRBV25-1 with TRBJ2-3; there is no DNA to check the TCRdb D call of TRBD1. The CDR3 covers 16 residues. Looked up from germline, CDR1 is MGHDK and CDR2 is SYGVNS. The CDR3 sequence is CASSEYKGPSTDTQYF. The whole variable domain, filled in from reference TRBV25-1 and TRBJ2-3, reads EADIYQTPRYLVIGTGKKITLECSQTMGHDKMYWYQQDPGMELHLIHYSYGVNSTEKGDLSSESTVSRIRTEHFPLTLESARPSHTSQYLCASSEYKGPSTDTQYFGPGTRLTVL.

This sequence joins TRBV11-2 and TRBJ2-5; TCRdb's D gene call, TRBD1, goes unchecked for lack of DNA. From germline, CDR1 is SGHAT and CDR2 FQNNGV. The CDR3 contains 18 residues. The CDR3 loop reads CASSLIPGQDPYQETQYF.

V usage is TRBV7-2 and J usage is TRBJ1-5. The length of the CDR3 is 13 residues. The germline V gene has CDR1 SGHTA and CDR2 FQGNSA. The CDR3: CASSLVQDQPQHF.